A single sample gave rise to the 13 T cell receptor beta chains below, sequenced in a study of shared clonotypes between healthy human individuals. CD45RO-negative, CCR7-positively selected cells formed the naive CD8 fraction, excluding terminally differentiated effector memory CD45RA+ cells. Repertoires were generated with immunoSEQ multiplex PCR, while TCRdb's copy carries only in-frame clones and drops some. Among millions of clones listed, approximately 94% were seen once. The specimen was naive CD8+ T cells from PBMCs. The receptors were sampled from a man aged 18 to 35 in good health. Some clones in this sample may be carry-over from other donors' samples.

The chain combines TRBV7-8 with TRBJ2-2, with D unresolved. Trimming stripped 5 bases from V and 4 bases from J, with 8 bases between. The germline V gene has CDR1 SGHVS and CDR2 FQNEAQ. CDR3 length: 13 residues. The CDR3, as DNA: TGTGCCAGCAGCAGAGGACGCACCGGGGAGCTGTTTTTT. This sequence encodes CASSRGRTGELFF.

About this clone itself: The sample has other DNA sequences that encode this CDR3 too. V gene TRBV9 combines with J gene TRBJ2-1; 7 positions agree with TRBD2. The CDR3 is 16 residues long. CDR1 and CDR2 from the germline V gene are SGDLS and YYNGEE. The junction had 5 bases not matched to a gene; V was cut back by 2 bases and J by 0 bases. CDR3 sequence (DNA): TGTGCCAGCAGCGTCGACGGGAGGAGCTCCTACAATGAGCAGTTCTTC. Translation gives CASSVDGRSSYNEQFF.

The chain employs TRBV6-5 and TRBJ2-2; 7 nucleotides line up with TRBD2. CDR3 size: 14 residues. Germline V CDR1 and CDR2: MNHEY, SVGAGI. Trimming cost V 0 bases and J 9 bases; bases outside gene matches: 4. CDR3 nucleotides: TGTGCCAGCAGTTACTCGACGGGAGGACGGGAGCTGTTTTTT. This gives the protein CASSYSTGGRELFF.

The V gene is TRBV7-7, the J gene TRBJ1-4; no clear D. The germline CDR1 and CDR2 sequences are SSHAT and FNYEAQ (reference sequence). Trimming pared 3 bases from V and 4 bases from J, leaving 6 bases between. The CDR3 totals 13 residues. In DNA form, the CDR3 reads TGTGCCAGCAGCTTGGGGTTTAATGAAAAACTGTTTTTT. Its translation: CASSLGFNEKLFF.

This chain connects TRBV7-8 to TRBJ2-7, with D maybe TRBD2 (6 bases). The germline V gene encodes CDR1 SGHVS and CDR2 FQNEAQ. This CDR3 is built from 14 residues. V dropped 7 bases and J dropped 6 bases, with 19 bases sitting between them. CDR3 sequence: CASIGWIGEAEQYF. Here the CDR3 DNA reads TGTGCCAGCATCGGGTGGATAGGGGAGGCCGAGCAGTACTTC.

V usage is TRBV5-1 and J usage is TRBJ2-3; 12 bases match TRBD2. V lost 3 bases, J lost 6 bases, and 11 bases stayed unmatched. This CDR3 is built from 17 residues. Germline CDR1 is SGHRS and CDR2 is YFSETQ. DNA of the CDR3: TGCGCCAGCAGCTCGAGACTAGCGGGAGTGGTTTGGGATACGCAGTATTTT. Protein: CASSSRLAGVVWDTQYF.

The chain links TRBV9 to TRBJ1-2; D uncertain. V lost 3 bases and J 8 bases, leaving 20 bases between the germline ends. Germline loops: CDR1 SGDLS, CDR2 YYNGEE. The CDR3 is 15 residues long. The CDR3 region has the DNA TGTGCCAGCAGCGCATCCGGGGTTCCCTCGGGGGGCTACACCTTC. As protein: CASSASGVPSGGYTF. The full variable domain, with the rest looked up from reference TRBV9 and TRBJ1-2, is DSGVTQTPKHLITATGQRVTLRCSPRSGDLSVYWYQQSLDQGLQFLIQYYNGEERAKGNILERFSAQQFPDLHSELNLSSLELGDSALYFCASSASGVPSGGYTFGSGTRLTVV.

In its sample, this clone was seen once. This rearrangement joins TRBV9 to TRBJ2-3, with D possibly TRBD2 on 7 matching bases. Trimming removed 2 bases at V and 4 bases at J, with 17 bases between. The V gene's germline CDR1 is SGDLS and CDR2 YYNGEE. There are 16 residues in the CDR3. CDR3 amino acids: CASSVHPGEGADTQYF. The CDR3, as DNA: TGTGCCAGCAGCGTCCATCCAGGGGAGGGGGCAGATACGCAGTATTTT. Using reference TRBV9 and TRBJ2-3 for the parts outside the CDR3, the full variable domain is DSGVTQTPKHLITATGQRVTLRCSPRSGDLSVYWYQQSLDQGLQFLIQYYNGEERAKGNILERFSAQQFPDLHSELNLSSLELGDSALYFCASSVHPGEGADTQYFGPGTRLTVL.

About this clone: The sample carries other DNA sequences with the same CDR3. The chain joins TRBV6-1 to TRBJ2-7; D possibly matches TRBD1 or TRBD2 (5 bases each). The CDR3 extends over 17 amino acids. V was trimmed by 0 bases and J by 0 bases, leaving 15 bases between them. Per germline, CDR1 MNHNS and CDR2 SASEGT. The CDR3 sequence: CASSEALVGVYSYEQYF. The CDR3 DNA reads TGTGCCAGCAGTGAAGCTTTAGTGGGGGTCTACTCCTACGAGCAGTACTTC.

The chain has TRBV27 and TRBJ2-7; a weak D match, TRBD1 (6 bases). Trimming took off 4 bases at V and 0 bases at J, with 13 bases between the two ends. The CDR3 contains 15 residues. Looked up from germline, CDR1 is MNHEY and CDR2 is SMNVEV (reference sequence). CDR3 sequence: CASSSPRTASYEQYF. CDR3 coding DNA: TGTGCCAGCAGTTCCCCCCGGACAGCCTCCTACGAGCAGTACTTC.

This chain joins TRBV6-5 and TRBJ2-7; 9 bases align to TRBD1. Germline lookup yields CDR1 MNHEY and CDR2 SVGAGI. The J segment lost 2 bases and the V segment lost 1 base, leaving 6 bases of the junction unmatched. CDR3 size: 16 residues. The CDR3 DNA follows: TGTGCCAGCAGTTACTGGACAGGGGATAATCCCTACGAGCAGTACTTC. It translates to CASSYWTGDNPYEQYF.

This rearrangement joins TRBV27 to TRBJ1-6; the D is unclear. V lost 1 base and J 8 bases, leaving 12 bases between the germline ends. The germline gives CDR1 MNHEY, CDR2 SMNVEV (reference sequence). The CDR3 is 15 residues long. The CDR3 protein is CASSLLSGSDSPLHF. The CDR3 DNA is TGTGCCAGCAGTTTATTATCCGGGAGCGATTCACCCCTCCACTTT.

CDR3 sequence reads: CASRGLAITGELFF. CDR3 DNA: TGTGCCAGCAGGGGACTAGCGATCACCGGGGAGCTGTTTTTT. V and J are TRBV4-2 and TRBJ2-2, with TRBD2 matching over 10 bases. Germline values: CDR1 LGHNA, CDR2 YNFKEQ. The CDR3 length is 14 residues. The junction had 2 bases not matched to a gene; V was cut back by 6 bases and J by 4 bases.